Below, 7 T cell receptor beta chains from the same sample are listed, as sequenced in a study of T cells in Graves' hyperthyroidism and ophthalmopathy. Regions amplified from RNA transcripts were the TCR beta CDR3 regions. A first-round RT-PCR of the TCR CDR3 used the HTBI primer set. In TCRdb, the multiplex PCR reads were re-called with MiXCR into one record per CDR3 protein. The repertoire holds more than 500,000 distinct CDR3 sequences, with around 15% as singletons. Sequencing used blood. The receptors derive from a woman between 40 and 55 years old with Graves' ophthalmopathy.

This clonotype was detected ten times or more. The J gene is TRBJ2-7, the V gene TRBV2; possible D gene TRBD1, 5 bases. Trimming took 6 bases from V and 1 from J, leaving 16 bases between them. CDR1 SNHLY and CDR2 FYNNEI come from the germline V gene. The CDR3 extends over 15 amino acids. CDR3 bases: TGTGCCAGCAGGGTCGCAGGGTCCCCTTCCTACGAGCAGTACTTC. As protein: CASRVAGSPSYEQYF.

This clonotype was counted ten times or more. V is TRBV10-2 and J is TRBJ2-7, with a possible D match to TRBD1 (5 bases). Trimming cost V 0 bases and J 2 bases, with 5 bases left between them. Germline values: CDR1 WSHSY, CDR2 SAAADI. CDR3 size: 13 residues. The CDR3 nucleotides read TGCGCCAGCAGTGAGTCCAGGGCCTACGAGCAGTACTTC. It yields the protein CASSESRAYEQYF.

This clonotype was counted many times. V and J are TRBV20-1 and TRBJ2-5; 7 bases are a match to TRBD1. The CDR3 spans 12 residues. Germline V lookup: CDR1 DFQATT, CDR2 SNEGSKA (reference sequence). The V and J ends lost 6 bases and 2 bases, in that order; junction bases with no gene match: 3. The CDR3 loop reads CSARTGQETQYF. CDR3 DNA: TGCAGTGCCAGGACAGGACAAGAGACCCAGTACTTC.

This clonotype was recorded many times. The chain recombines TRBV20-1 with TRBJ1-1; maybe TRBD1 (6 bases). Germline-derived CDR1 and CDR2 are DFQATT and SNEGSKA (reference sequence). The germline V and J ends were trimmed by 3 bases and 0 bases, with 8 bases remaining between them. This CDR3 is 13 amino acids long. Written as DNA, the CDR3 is TGCAGTGCTAGTGGGGGCCTGAACACTGAAGCTTTCTTT. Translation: CSASGGLNTEAFF.

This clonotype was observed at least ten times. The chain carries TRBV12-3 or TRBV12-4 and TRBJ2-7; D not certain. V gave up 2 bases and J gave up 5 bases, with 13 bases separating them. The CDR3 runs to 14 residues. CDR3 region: CASSLMGGQNEQYF. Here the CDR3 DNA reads TGTGCCAGCAGTTTAATGGGTGGGCAAAACGAGCAGTACTTC.

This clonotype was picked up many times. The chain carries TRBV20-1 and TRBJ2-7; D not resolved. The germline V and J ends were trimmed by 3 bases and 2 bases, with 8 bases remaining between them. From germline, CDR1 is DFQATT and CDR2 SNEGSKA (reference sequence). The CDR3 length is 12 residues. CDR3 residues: CSASLDPYEQYF. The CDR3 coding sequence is TGCAGTGCTAGTCTGGACCCCTACGAGCAGTACTTC.

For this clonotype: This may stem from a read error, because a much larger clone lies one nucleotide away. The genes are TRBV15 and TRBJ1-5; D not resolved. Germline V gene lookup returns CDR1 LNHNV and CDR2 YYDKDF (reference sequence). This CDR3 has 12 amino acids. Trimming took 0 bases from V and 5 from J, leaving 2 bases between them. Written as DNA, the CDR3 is TGTGCCACCAGCAGAGATGATCAGCCCCAGCATTTT. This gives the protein CATSRDDQPQHF.